This T cell receptor beta chain was captured by sequencing in a study of cytomegalovirus exposure and HLA in healthy donors (dated by TCRdb to about 2017). The study in broad terms: According to an earlier analysis of a few hundred of the donors, roughly 180 million T cells yielded some 120 million unique TCR beta sequences and about 300 Gb of sequence data. Donor age, sex, ethnicity and CMV serostatus were compiled together with the repertoire data. An earlier analysis of 500 to 750 of the donors applied high-throughput TCR beta sequencing to assess whether each TCR beta V gene segment acted as functional or pseudogenic. The T cell repertoires of under 750 subjects were profiled by immunosequencing and related to cytomegalovirus serostatus. The study was designed to test whether signatures of past pathogen exposure could be identified by cataloging public T cell receptors. Of the 398 genotyped donors, approximately 83% fell in the genetic ancestry cluster associated with self-reported Caucasian donors. About 5 DR-DQ haplotypes were handled as single units for association and clustering, since linkage in the cohort was strong. A separate validation cohort of some 130 different subjects was used in addition to the approximately 700-subject first cohort. All discovery cohort repertoires had been generated on a single sequencing platform. An early release that covered some 630 HLA-typed donors contained around 300 gigabases of sequencing data and tens of millions of unique TCR sequences. A later genetic analysis used genome-wide SNP genotypes for about 65% of the roughly 670 donors, treating that subset as a discovery cohort. On average, 235,054 unique TCR beta nucleotide sequences were sequenced per donor among a few hundred genotyped donors of the cohort, with roughly 19% of those sequences being non-productive. The later analysis used no new phenotypic data to find candidate immune exposures, relying instead on TCR beta sequences and their occurrence across donors. The number of donors typed differed by locus, with roughly 620-640 for A, B, C, DRB1 and DQB1, over 500 for DQA1, about 610 for DPA1, and approximately 470 for DPB1. HLA typing covered class I and class II loci at four-digit resolution. The study combined high-throughput TCR immunosequencing, statistical association of individual TCRs with disease status, and machine learning to predict cytomegalovirus infection status. To study patterns of TCR occurrence, a later analysis re-analyzed previously published TCR beta repertoires from several hundred donors and added high-resolution HLA genotyping.

The library relied on the immunoSEQ multiplex PCR assay. The multiplex PCR relied on a mix of 60 forward primers for TCR Vbeta segments and 13 reverse primers for TCR Jbeta segments. The CDR3 region of rearranged TCR beta genes was amplified from genomic DNA with a multiplex PCR assay. The amplified TCR beta libraries were sequenced on the Illumina HiSeq System as 87-base-pair reads. The paper's processing steps were these. Across the 600 to 700 repertoires, a later analysis counted roughly 77 million unique TCR beta chains, around 10 million of which were shared by at least two donors. Raw reads were error-corrected and collapsed into unique sequences by a nearest-neighbor algorithm in which closely related sequences were merged to remove PCR and sequencing errors. To assign V, D and J gene segments, CDR3 sequences were aligned to IMGT reference sequences. For a sequence to be retained, a match of at least six nucleotides was required to both a V gene segment and a J gene segment. Rearrangements were called productive when the CDR3 lacked stop codons and stayed in frame with V and J; all others were non-productive. Following IMGT convention, CDR3 was defined as the stretch from the second conserved V-encoded cysteine up to the conserved J-encoded phenylalanine. The earlier analysis of some 550 of the donors excluded any sequence lacking an unambiguous match to a single V gene segment. In an earlier analysis of 450 to 700 of the donors, V segments were called functional above 56.7% productive rearrangements and were called segregating when the between-donor standard deviation exceeded 5%. A statistical classification framework was developed to diagnose cytomegalovirus status using the catalog of TCR beta chain sequences. In a later analysis, V and J genes were assigned by comparing TCR nucleotide sequences against IMGT/GENE-DB human TR gene sequences. Using the TCRdist pipeline, a later analysis assigned CDR3 sequences along with most-parsimonious VDJ recombination scenarios. In a later analysis, each TCR beta chain was defined by its CDR3 amino acid sequence together with its V-gene family, and reads without a unique V-gene family were excluded. A later analysis removed roughly 590 highly shared, low-generation-probability nucleotide sequences to deal with suspected cross-contamination and a sequencing artifact. A later analysis calculated a clonal expansion index for each public chain from normalized within-repertoire ranks of inferred template counts. Generation probabilities in a later analysis came from a VDJ recombination model fitted to out-of-frame rearrangements, and those results were checked against IGoR. A later analysis scored TCR-TCR, TCR-HLA and TCR-CMV co-occurrence with hypergeometric tests, applying a repertoire-size bias correction to TCR pairs. A later analysis estimated false discovery rates by permuting HLA or CMV assignments 20 times. In a later analysis, co-occurring TCRs were grouped using DBSCAN, and TCRdist sequence similarity was added for clustering within HLA-allele-positive subsets. Repertoires with fewer than 30,000 or more than 120,000 public chains, plus five repertoires with anomalous nucleotide sharing, were excluded from co-occurrence clustering. This is the immuneACCESS table as TCRdb keeps it, with only in-frame sequences that have V and J called. A part of the clones is gone; compared with another copy, unresolved V genes explain less than half, and the rest is unexplained. The V and J calls and clone size were taken over from that table, and D and trimming were inferred from the DNA. The table for this sample lists roughly 190,000 clones; around four fifths of them were counted only once. The top ten constitute 3.1% of the sample.

The cohort consisted of 600 to 700 healthy bone marrow donors. At the time of sampling, all cohort members were nominally healthy, though unrecorded immune exposures were likely present. The donor tested CMV seronegative and was one of the 352 seronegative cohort members. Each donor provided a peripheral blood sample, and peripheral blood mononuclear cells were used for TCR beta sequencing. The Qiagen DNeasy Blood Extraction Kit was used to extract genomic DNA from the blood cell samples. Overall study outcomes, separate from this receptor: Because counts were too low, roughly 17 rarely observed V segments, including chromosome 9 orphons, were left out of the earlier analysis of several hundred of the donors. Linkage disequilibrium might explain the correlated functional status among segregating V segments, but an unknown experimental factor could not be ruled out. Compared with equally common non-associated chains, HLA-associated TCR beta chains in a later analysis were more clonally expanded and had lower generation probabilities. The authors suggested that the approach could potentially be extended to other disease states and immunological phenotypes. A cluster of highly shared sequence variants was judged likely to represent a technical artifact of the sequencing pipeline. Three of the identified cytomegalovirus-associated TCR beta chains were confirmed in vitro to be specific for cytomegalovirus antigens. In a later analysis, several top co-occurrence clusters were reported to appear linked to parvovirus B19, influenza, CMV and Epstein-Barr virus. In a later genetic analysis, fewer N-insertions in productive TCRs were reported among donors in an Asian-associated ancestry cluster than the roughly 640-donor mean. When HLA alleles, especially DR and DQ, strongly co-occurred, TCR associations were difficult to assign to individual alleles. A later analysis associated approximately 17,000 TCR beta sequences with specific HLA alleles at a false discovery rate of 0.05. A later analysis found that TCR association rates varied across HLA loci, with DRB1 alleles showing the most associated TCRs and HLA-C alleles the fewest. Most TCR sequences were observed very rarely across donors, whereas some public TCRs were present in many individuals. Some IMGT-functional V segments, including TRBV6-2 and TRBV6-3, could not be distinguished by the 87-base-pair reads and were therefore excluded. In an earlier analysis of about 600 of the donors, most TCR beta V segments appeared in productive rearrangements about 90% or about 30% of the time, broadly matching IMGT annotations. A later genetic analysis associated a missense DCLRE1C variant with V-gene and J-gene trimming of TCR beta chains, and an independent cohort replicated the association. A further reported finding was that TCR beta sequences accurately predicted the HLA-A and HLA-B alleles for most subjects in the first cohort. Roughly uniform sequencing depth across donors was assumed in presence/absence analyses, although this assumption may not hold. Only TCR beta chains were sequenced in this cohort, and the absence of alpha or paired-chain data limited detectable features. Immune exposure information for the cohort was limited to CMV serostatus. Because HLA typing was missing for some donors at each locus, association tests included only the typed subset. The classifier was reported to diagnose cytomegalovirus status with high specificity and sensitivity in both the original and validation cohorts. A total of fewer than 200 TCR beta chains were listed by the study as associated with cytomegalovirus. In a later analysis, most CMV-associated TCR beta chains were found to appear HLA-restricted, with HLA associations seemingly driven largely by CMV exposure.

As to this clone: The antigen this receptor binds is unknown. The record has no base qualities; no much larger clone is one base away.

Relative to germline, V is 4 bases shorter and J is 3 bases shorter, with 23 bases between their ends. Measured from the cysteine to the phenylalanine, the CDR3 is 18 residues long. Just CDR3 DNA is preserved here, 54 bases in frame from base 1. Based on the germline V gene, the CDR1 and CDR2 sequences are SGHDT and YYEEEE. The TCR was taken from a female donor in good health and CMV-seronegative. The sample comprised PBMCs. The sequence is built from TRBV5-6 and TRBJ2-1; TRBD2 could be the D gene, as 7 bases match. The sequenced DNA: TGTGCCAGCAGCCCGGGGGCTAGCGGACCCATCTTCTACAATGAGCAGTTCTTC. It translates to CASSPGASGPIFYNEQFF.